This T cell receptor (beta chain) stems from a study of T cell repertoires in cytomegalovirus infection. Study results and caveats: Individuals carrying CMV plus the relevant HLA were identified by cumulative frequency of public TCR beta families.

TCRdb called the reads again in MiXCR, with one record for every CDR3 protein. The sample has roughly 100,000 distinct CDR3 sequences, about 40% seen once; the top ten hold about 74%. A note on this clonotype: No antigen is known for it.

This CDR3 comprises 17 residues. The trim removed 3 bases at V and 2 bases at J, leaving 13 bases unmatched. In germline, CDR1 is SGHTA, CDR2 FQGNSA. Sequenced material: CD8+ T cells from cultured PBMCs, taken from culture after CMV antigen stimulation. This clonotype was obtained from a human donor in good health (CMV status not recorded). Some clones in this sample may be carry-over from other donors' samples. The V gene is TRBV7-2, the J gene TRBJ2-7; 7 bases line up with TRBD1. CDR3 protein: CASSFHRDGTATYEQYF. CDR3 bases: TGTGCCAGCAGCTTCCACAGGGACGGGACAGCTACCTACGAGCAGTACTTC.